This TCR beta chain comes out of a study of siplizumab effects on memory and regulatory T cells. Germline lookup yields CDR1 WSHSY and CDR2 SAAADI. This CDR3 has 14 residues. V gave up 9 bases and J gave up 5 bases, with 17 bases separating them. Whole-study results and caveats: Researchers could not give a naive or memory phenotype to roughly 80-97% of proliferating CD4+ or CD8+ clones. Among mappable alloreactive CD4+ clones, the Treg-derived fraction averaged nearly 70% with siplizumab versus roughly 30% in controls.

Comment on this clone: Its target is not known.

Each sample contributed 75,000 to 100,000 TCR templates to the assay. The assay was immunoSEQ multiplex PCR, and TCRdb's table has in-frame clones only and misses some. The data show about 120,000 clones, roughly 94% seen once. This chain uses TRBV10-2 with TRBJ1-5, with a weak D call TRBD1 (5 bases). The specimen sequenced was non-Treg CD4+ T cells sorted from blood. This clonotype was sampled from a human donor in good health. CDR3 bases: TGCGCCAGTCATGGGACCGAGGGTTATCAGCCCCAGCATTTT. Its protein is CASHGTEGYQPQHF.